This T cell receptor (beta chain) was documented in a study of T cell repertoires in ileal Crohn's disease. On the study more broadly: Patients had a median roughly 8-year disease duration, and roughly 32% were active smokers. Findings of the study overall: Compared with non-smokers, active smokers at surgery showed more clonal expansions.

Germline CDR1 and CDR2: SGHRS and YFSETQ. V dropped 4 bases and J dropped 5 bases, with 15 bases sitting between them. The CDR3 sequence is 14 residues long. Note on this clone: The antigen is unknown.

Repertoires were generated with immunoSEQ multiplex PCR, while TCRdb's copy carries only in-frame clones and drops some. The profile shows about 15,000 clones, approximately 87% of them singletons. This sequence was found in an adult with Crohn's disease. This chain uses TRBV5-1 with TRBJ1-1; D uncertain. Input material: ileal tissue. The CDR3 bases are TGCGCCAGCAGCGCCCGCCCCCCCGGGACTGAAGCTTTCTTT. Encoded protein: CASSARPPGTEAFF.